This is a list of T cell receptor beta chains from one sample in a study of CD8 T cells in Susac syndrome. One entry per CDR3 protein, called by TCRdb with MiXCR from the immunoSEQ multiplex PCR reads. The sample lists some 120,000 distinct CDR3 sequences, roughly 94% seen once, with more than 0.095% in the top ten. Specimen: CD4+ T cells from PBMCs. These receptors were taken from a human donor in good health. The CDR3 runs from the conserved cysteine through the conserved F or W. D genes are given only for firm matches. Where a row states a size, it is once, few, many or the class of an expanded clone; other rows omit it.

cdr3_nt cdr3_aa j_call d_call clone_size v_call
TGTGCCTGGACCCGCGGGATCTCCTACAATGAGCAGTTCTTC CAWTRGISYNEQFF TRBJ2-1 - - TRBV30
TGTGCCAGCACCCGGGAATGGGGGCCGATCATGAACACTGAAGCTTTCTTT CASTREWGPIMNTEAFF TRBJ1-1 - - TRBV6-1
TGTGCCAGTAGGGGGGCGAATCAGCCCCAGCATTTT CASRGANQPQHF TRBJ1-5 - - TRBV6-1
TGTGCCAGCAGTTACTCAGGTGCCCGCACAGATACGCAGTATTTT CASSYSGARTDTQYF TRBJ2-3 - - TRBV6-5
TGTGCCAGCAGCGCTGACCTTCGAGTGGGGGAGCAGTACTTC CASSADLRVGEQYF TRBJ2-7 - - TRBV6-6
TGCAGCGTTGTTGGGGACACCTACGAGCAGTACTTC CSVVGDTYEQYF TRBJ2-7 - - TRBV29-1
TGTGCCATCAGTGATAAGGTGACTAGCGGCTACAATGAGCAGTTCTTC CAISDKVTSGYNEQFF TRBJ2-1 TRBD2 - TRBV10-3
TGTGCCAGCAGCCCAGTCGGGGGCTACTTGTACTTC CASSPVGGYLYF TRBJ2-7 - - TRBV7-2
TGTGCCAGCAGCCCCAGGCCAAATGAGCAGTTCTTC CASSPRPNEQFF TRBJ2-1 - - TRBV9
TGTGCCTGGAGCGATTTGGGATCGAACACTGAAGCTTTCTTT CAWSDLGSNTEAFF TRBJ1-1 - - TRBV30
TGTGCCAGCAAAGTGGACGGCGGCACCGGGGAGCTGTTTTTT CASKVDGGTGELFF TRBJ2-2 - - TRBV6-4
TGCGCCAGCAGCCCGATTGGGACGCCTAATACTGAAGCTTTCTTT CASSPIGTPNTEAFF TRBJ1-1 - - TRBV5-1
TGTGCCAGCAGCCGCCGGGACAGCGAGTACAATGAGCAGTTCTTC CASSRRDSEYNEQFF TRBJ2-1 TRBD1 - TRBV6-5
TGTGCCAGTAACGCTCAGGGGGTACGGGAAAACAATGAGCAGTTCTTC CASNAQGVRENNEQFF TRBJ2-1 TRBD1 - TRBV19
TGTGCCAGCAGCTTAACGGCCTACCCGGGACTAGCGGGAGGGACGACCAATGAGCAGTTCTTC CASSLTAYPGLAGGTTNEQFF TRBJ2-1 TRBD2 - TRBV7-3
TGCAGTGCTGGGAGGGGGACCTCCTATGGCTACACCTTC CSAGRGTSYGYTF TRBJ1-2 - - TRBV20-1
TGCAGCGTTTCGTCAGGAGAGACCCAGTACTTC CSVSSGETQYF TRBJ2-5 - - TRBV29-1
TGTGCCAGCAGTACGACTAGCGGGAGCTACTACAATGAGCAGTTCTTC CASSTTSGSYYNEQFF TRBJ2-1 TRBD2 - TRBV6-1
TGCAGCGCTGGGGGAACAGGGAGTGAGCAGTTCTTC CSAGGTGSEQFF TRBJ2-1 - - TRBV29-1
TGTGCCAGCAGCTTAATGGGTAGCGGGGGAGGGGAGACCCAGTACTTC CASSLMGSGGGETQYF TRBJ2-5 TRBD2 - TRBV7-3
TGTGCCAGCAACCGAATGGGTGAGCAGTTCTTC CASNRMGEQFF TRBJ2-1 - - TRBV12-3/TRBV12-4
TGCAGTGCTAGGGCGAGGGCGGGAGAGGAGCAGTACTTC CSARARAGEEQYF TRBJ2-7 TRBD2 - TRBV20-1
TGTGCCAGCAGTTATTATCAGCAGACCCAGTACTTC CASSYYQQTQYF TRBJ2-5 - once TRBV6-2/TRBV6-3
TGTGCCAGCAGCCCCGGGGGTGCTAGCACAGATACGCAGTATTTT CASSPGGASTDTQYF TRBJ2-3 - - TRBV5-4
TGTGCCAGCAGCCAAGGGGAGTTAACTGAAGCTTTCTTT CASSQGELTEAFF TRBJ1-1 - - TRBV3-1
TGTGCCAGCAGTTCCCGTGGGTTGGGGAAAAGCAATCAGCCCCAGCATTTT CASSSRGLGKSNQPQHF TRBJ1-5 - once TRBV28
TGTGCCAGCAGGCGAGAGGGATTTCGGGACAAAAACATTCAGTACTTC CASRREGFRDKNIQYF TRBJ2-4 - - TRBV7-8
TGTGCCAGCAGTTTTGTCCAGGGCAGGCGGCGTCATGAGACCCAGTACTTC CASSFVQGRRRHETQYF TRBJ2-5 - - TRBV27
TGTGCCATCAGCGGGGACAGGGGAGTAACTAATGAAAAACTGTTTTTT CAISGDRGVTNEKLFF TRBJ1-4 TRBD1 - TRBV10-3
TGCAGTGCCCATAAAGAGGGGGGCACAGATACGCAGTATTTT CSAHKEGGTDTQYF TRBJ2-3 - - TRBV20-1
TGTGCCAGCAGCGGACAGGGCTCGAACACCGGGGAGCTGTTTTTT CASSGQGSNTGELFF TRBJ2-2 TRBD1 - TRBV12-3/TRBV12-4
TGCGCCAGCAGCCAAGAAGGGACAGGGGAGGGTGAGCAGTACTTC CASSQEGTGEGEQYF TRBJ2-7 TRBD1 - TRBV4-1
TGTGCCAGTAGTAAGGGCACGGAGAACACTGAAGCTTTCTTT CASSKGTENTEAFF TRBJ1-1 - - TRBV19
TGTGCCAGCAGCCCCGGCACCCAAGGACTGGTGCAGTACTTC CASSPGTQGLVQYF TRBJ2-7 - - TRBV5-8
TGTGCCAGCAGCTTAAGCGAGATCCAAGAGACCCAGTACTTC CASSLSEIQETQYF TRBJ2-5 - - TRBV7-2
TGTGCCAGCTCACCAGGGGGGAGCGAGCAGTACTTC CASSPGGSEQYF TRBJ2-7 - - TRBV18
TGTGCCAGCAGCCTTAATATAGAGACCCAGTACTTC CASSLNIETQYF TRBJ2-5 - few TRBV7-9
TGTGCCAGCAGCTTTGATCTAGCGGGAGGGCCCGGGAATGAGCAGTTCTTC CASSFDLAGGPGNEQFF TRBJ2-1 TRBD2 - TRBV7-2
TGTGCCAGCAGCCTTACAGGGGTGAATTCACCCCTCCACTTT CASSLTGVNSPLHF TRBJ1-6 TRBD1 - TRBV7-3
TGTGCCAGCAGTTCAGGACAGGGTTTAGTAGAGACCCAGTACTTC CASSSGQGLVETQYF TRBJ2-5 TRBD1 - TRBV6-5
TGTGCCAGCAGTGGGACAGGGATTCCATCCTACGAGCAGTACTTC CASSGTGIPSYEQYF TRBJ2-7 TRBD1 - TRBV2
TGCAGTGCTGGGGATCGCGGGACGCCTACCTACGAGCAGTACTTC CSAGDRGTPTYEQYF TRBJ2-7 - - TRBV20-1
TGCGCCAGCAGCCATGACGACAGCCGCTACGAGCAGTACTTC CASSHDDSRYEQYF TRBJ2-7 - - TRBV4-3
TGTGCCAGCAGCGTGGGAGGGGCGAACACTGAAGCTTTCTTT CASSVGGANTEAFF TRBJ1-1 - - TRBV9
TGTGCCAGCAGCCACGGGGGGGCTAATGAAAAACTGTTTTTT CASSHGGANEKLFF TRBJ1-4 - - TRBV3-1
TGCAGCGTTGATACGGGTAGCTCCTACAATGAGCAGTTCTTC CSVDTGSSYNEQFF TRBJ2-1 - - TRBV29-1
TGCGCCAGCAGTTTGGTCGGGGGCCACGGAGAGACCCAGTACTTC CASSLVGGHGETQYF TRBJ2-5 - - TRBV5-1
TGTGCCAGCAGCTTAGGGGTAGCGGGAGCCTACGAGCAGTACTTC CASSLGVAGAYEQYF TRBJ2-7 TRBD2 - TRBV7-9
TGCAGTGCCAGAAGGGGGGACACTGAAGCTTTCTTT CSARRGDTEAFF TRBJ1-1 - - TRBV20-1
TGTGCCAGCAGCCCAGGGCGGGTCTGGAATGAGCAGTTCTTC CASSPGRVWNEQFF TRBJ2-1 - - TRBV7-8
TGTGCCAGCAGTTTATCCGTAAATTCACCCCTCCACTTT CASSLSVNSPLHF TRBJ1-6 - - TRBV27
TGTGCCAGCAGTTTGGGGAGATACGAGCAGTACTTC CASSLGRYEQYF TRBJ2-7 - - TRBV12-3/TRBV12-4
TGTGCTAGCAGCCCCCGGGACGGATTCTACAATGAGCAGTTCTTC CASSPRDGFYNEQFF TRBJ2-1 - - TRBV7-7
TGTGCCAGCCTGGGGCCTAACACCGGGGAGCTGTTTTTT CASLGPNTGELFF TRBJ2-2 - - TRBV7-3
TGCAGTGCTAGGAACGGGAACACCGGGGAGCTGTTTTTT CSARNGNTGELFF TRBJ2-2 - - TRBV20-1
TGTGCCAGCAGTGTCGGACTAGCGGGAGGAATTCGGTACGAGCAGTACTTC CASSVGLAGGIRYEQYF TRBJ2-7 TRBD2 - TRBV27
TGCAGTGCTAGTTCGGGCCCAGTCCATGGCTACACCTTC CSASSGPVHGYTF TRBJ1-2 - - TRBV20-1
TGTGCCAGCAGCCCCTCCAACTACGAGCAGTACTTC CASSPSNYEQYF TRBJ2-7 - - TRBV5-6
TGTGCCAGCAGTTACACGGGACTCCGGAGCAATCAGCCCCAGCATTTT CASSYTGLRSNQPQHF TRBJ1-5 - - TRBV2
TGCGCCAGCAGCCTAGACAGGTTAGAGACAGATACGCAGTATTTT CASSLDRLETDTQYF TRBJ2-3 - - TRBV5-1